A selection of T cell receptor beta chains follows, all from one sample in a study of early T cells in non-severe SARS-CoV-2 infection. TCRdb re-derived calls from the 5' RACE reads in MiXCR, one entry per CDR3 protein. The repertoire holds approximately 76,000 distinct CDR3 sequences, about 12% seen once, with about 1.3% in the top ten. The sequenced sample was whole blood. The origin of the receptors is an adult who was a healthcare worker with PCR-confirmed SARS-CoV-2 infection or an uninfected control (not recorded which). Both conserved end residues are part of each CDR3. D genes are given only for firm matches. The listing skips clone size in some rows; elsewhere it reads once, few, many or a size class.

J gene: TRBJ1-1; CDR3 length: 13; D gene: NA; clone size: many; V gene: TRBV2; CDR3 protein: CASRVGVNTEAFF; CDR3 DNA: TGTGCCAGCAGGGTGGGGGTGAACACTGAAGCTTTCTTT
J gene: TRBJ2-2; CDR3 length: 15; D gene: NA; clone size: many; V gene: TRBV5-6; CDR3 protein: CASSLDGGNTGELFF; CDR3 DNA: TGTGCCAGCAGCTTGGATGGGGGGAACACCGGGGAGCTGTTTTTT
J gene: TRBJ2-2; CDR3 length: 14; D gene: NA; clone size: many; V gene: TRBV20-1; CDR3 protein: CSARDGGSTGELFF; CDR3 DNA: TGCAGTGCTAGAGATGGGGGATCCACCGGGGAGCTGTTTTTT
J gene: TRBJ2-7; CDR3 length: 14; D gene: NA; clone size: NA; V gene: TRBV5-4; CDR3 protein: CASSSHGKSYEQYF; CDR3 DNA: TGTGCCAGCAGCTCACACGGCAAATCCTACGAGCAGTACTTC
J gene: TRBJ2-2; CDR3 length: 14; D gene: NA; clone size: NA; V gene: TRBV7-6; CDR3 protein: CASSLMANTGELFF; CDR3 DNA: TGTGCCAGCAGCTTAATGGCGAACACCGGGGAGCTGTTTTTT
J gene: TRBJ1-5; CDR3 length: 12; D gene: NA; clone size: many; V gene: TRBV7-2; CDR3 protein: CASSLARGPQHF; CDR3 DNA: TGTGCCAGCAGCTTAGCGCGAGGACCCCAGCATTTT
J gene: TRBJ1-4; CDR3 length: 14; D gene: TRBD1; clone size: many; V gene: TRBV28; CDR3 protein: CASGTGGFGEKLFF; CDR3 DNA: TGTGCCAGCGGCACAGGGGGCTTTGGCGAAAAACTGTTTTTT
J gene: TRBJ2-7; CDR3 length: 16; D gene: NA; clone size: many; V gene: TRBV18; CDR3 protein: CASSPPSSPSGYEQYF; CDR3 DNA: TGTGCCAGCTCACCACCCAGCTCGCCCTCAGGCTACGAGCAGTACTTC
J gene: TRBJ2-4; CDR3 length: 13; D gene: NA; clone size: many; V gene: TRBV6-2/TRBV6-3; CDR3 protein: CASRKEGLDIQYF; CDR3 DNA: TGTGCCAGCCGAAAGGAGGGGCTGGACATTCAGTACTTC
J gene: TRBJ2-6; CDR3 length: 14; D gene: NA; clone size: NA; V gene: TRBV6-2/TRBV6-3; CDR3 protein: CASSYGSGANVLTF; CDR3 DNA: TGTGCCAGCAGTTACGGGAGTGGGGCCAACGTCCTGACTTTC
J gene: TRBJ1-6; CDR3 length: 16; D gene: NA; clone size: many; V gene: TRBV20-1; CDR3 protein: CSARDELRSYNSPLHF; CDR3 DNA: TGCAGTGCTAGAGATGAGTTACGCTCCTATAATTCACCCCTCCACTTT
J gene: TRBJ2-7; CDR3 length: 14; D gene: NA; clone size: few; V gene: TRBV9; CDR3 protein: CASSPRLASYEQYF; CDR3 DNA: TGTGCCAGCAGCCCCCGACTCGCCTCCTACGAGCAGTACTTC
J gene: TRBJ1-5; CDR3 length: 13; D gene: TRBD1; clone size: many; V gene: TRBV29-1; CDR3 protein: CSAADRVDQPQHF; CDR3 DNA: TGCAGCGCCGCAGACAGGGTCGATCAGCCCCAGCATTTT
J gene: TRBJ2-7; CDR3 length: 14; D gene: NA; clone size: NA; V gene: TRBV7-8; CDR3 protein: CASRSFSDTYEQYF; CDR3 DNA: TGTGCCAGCAGATCCTTTTCCGACACCTACGAGCAGTACTTC
J gene: TRBJ1-5; CDR3 length: 12; D gene: NA; clone size: many; V gene: TRBV27; CDR3 protein: CASSSTGRPQHF; CDR3 DNA: TGTGCCAGCAGTTCCACCGGCCGGCCCCAGCATTTT
J gene: TRBJ2-1; CDR3 length: 15; D gene: TRBD2; clone size: few; V gene: TRBV7-2; CDR3 protein: CASSFASGRHNEQFF; CDR3 DNA: TGTGCCAGCAGCTTTGCTAGCGGGAGACACAATGAGCAGTTCTTC
J gene: TRBJ2-7; CDR3 length: 13; D gene: NA; clone size: many; V gene: TRBV12-3/TRBV12-4; CDR3 protein: CASSLSTPYEQYF; CDR3 DNA: TGTGCCAGCAGTTTATCGACACCCTACGAGCAGTACTTC
J gene: TRBJ2-7; CDR3 length: 15; D gene: NA; clone size: many; V gene: TRBV25-1; CDR3 protein: CASSDGGNPSYEQYF; CDR3 DNA: TGTGCCAGCAGTGACGGCGGGAACCCCTCATACGAGCAGTACTTC
J gene: TRBJ1-6; CDR3 length: 15; D gene: NA; clone size: many; V gene: TRBV27; CDR3 protein: CASSLRPGGNSPLHF; CDR3 DNA: TGTGCCAGCAGTTTAAGGCCGGGAGGTAATTCACCCCTCCACTTT
J gene: TRBJ1-2; CDR3 length: 13; D gene: NA; clone size: NA; V gene: TRBV30; CDR3 protein: CAWSSGRLYGYTF; CDR3 DNA: TGTGCCTGGAGCTCGGGGCGGCTCTATGGCTACACCTTC
J gene: TRBJ1-1; CDR3 length: 15; D gene: TRBD1; clone size: NA; V gene: TRBV12-3/TRBV12-4; CDR3 protein: CASSDREGGNTEAFF; CDR3 DNA: TGTGCCAGCAGCGACAGGGAAGGAGGGAACACTGAAGCTTTCTTT
J gene: TRBJ2-3; CDR3 length: 16; D gene: TRBD2; clone size: many; V gene: TRBV27; CDR3 protein: CASSYSAGGLTDTQYF; CDR3 DNA: TGTGCCAGCAGTTACTCAGCGGGAGGGCTCACAGATACGCAGTATTTT
J gene: TRBJ1-5; CDR3 length: 15; D gene: NA; clone size: NA; V gene: TRBV6-1; CDR3 protein: CASSERGSLNQPQHF; CDR3 DNA: TGTGCCAGCAGTGAAAGAGGCTCCCTCAATCAGCCCCAGCATTTT
J gene: TRBJ2-2; CDR3 length: 14; D gene: NA; clone size: many; V gene: TRBV7-2; CDR3 protein: CASSLRGAGGELFF; CDR3 DNA: TGTGCCAGCAGCTTAAGAGGAGCGGGCGGGGAGCTGTTTTTT
J gene: TRBJ1-2; CDR3 length: 16; D gene: NA; clone size: NA; V gene: TRBV11-2; CDR3 protein: CASSQLRSGLSYGYTF; CDR3 DNA: TGTGCCAGCAGCCAACTTAGGTCAGGGCTGAGTTATGGCTACACCTTC
J gene: TRBJ1-1; CDR3 length: 12; D gene: NA; clone size: many; V gene: TRBV6-2/TRBV6-3; CDR3 protein: CASSYPDTEAFF; CDR3 DNA: TGTGCCAGCAGTTACCCGGACACTGAAGCTTTCTTT
J gene: TRBJ1-5; CDR3 length: 13; D gene: NA; clone size: many; V gene: TRBV18; CDR3 protein: CASSPTEGQPQHF; CDR3 DNA: TGTGCCAGCTCACCGACAGAAGGTCAGCCCCAGCATTTT
J gene: TRBJ2-5; CDR3 length: 12; D gene: NA; clone size: many; V gene: TRBV6-6; CDR3 protein: CASSGLLETQYF; CDR3 DNA: TGTGCCAGCTCGGGGCTGTTGGAGACCCAGTACTTC
J gene: TRBJ2-7; CDR3 length: 15; D gene: TRBD2; clone size: many; V gene: TRBV30; CDR3 protein: CAWSKPGTRSDEQYF; CDR3 DNA: TGTGCCTGGAGTAAACCCGGGACTAGGAGTGACGAGCAGTACTTC
J gene: TRBJ2-1; CDR3 length: 13; D gene: NA; clone size: many; V gene: TRBV27; CDR3 protein: CASTPSYPDEQFF; CDR3 DNA: TGTGCCAGCACACCTAGCTACCCTGATGAGCAGTTCTTC
J gene: TRBJ1-6; CDR3 length: 15; D gene: NA; clone size: NA; V gene: TRBV5-6; CDR3 protein: CASSLGTVLPSPLHF; CDR3 DNA: TGTGCCAGCAGCTTGGGCACGGTCTTGCCTTCACCCCTCCACTTT
J gene: TRBJ1-2; CDR3 length: 13; D gene: NA; clone size: NA; V gene: TRBV11-2; CDR3 protein: CASAPGGSYGYTF; CDR3 DNA: TGTGCCAGCGCCCCGGGCGGATCCTATGGCTACACCTTC
J gene: TRBJ1-2; CDR3 length: 13; D gene: NA; clone size: NA; V gene: TRBV6-2/TRBV6-3; CDR3 protein: CASSYFEAYGYTF; CDR3 DNA: TGTGCCAGCAGTTACTTCGAAGCGTACGGCTACACCTTC
J gene: TRBJ2-1; CDR3 length: 15; D gene: NA; clone size: NA; V gene: TRBV9; CDR3 protein: CASSPTRGGNNEQFF; CDR3 DNA: TGTGCCAGCAGCCCAACGAGGGGAGGAAACAATGAGCAGTTCTTC
J gene: TRBJ2-1; CDR3 length: 15; D gene: NA; clone size: many; V gene: TRBV5-1; CDR3 protein: CASSLGGSTYNEQFF; CDR3 DNA: TGCGCCAGCAGCTTGGGGGGGAGCACCTACAATGAGCAGTTCTTC